The 16 T cell receptor beta chains below come from one sample, sequenced in a study of CD8+CD57+ T cells in acquired aplastic anemia. Template material for TCR beta VDJ and CDR3 profiling consisted of genomic DNA. TCRdb recomputed calls from the reads with MiXCR, one row per CDR3 protein. The sample carries around 33,000 distinct CDR3 sequences, about 77% recorded once. The sequenced material came from sorted CD4+, CD8+, or CD8+CD57+ T cells (not recorded which) from PBMCs. Receptor source: a human donor in good health, serving as a control.

This clonotype occurred a few times. This chain links TRBV9 with TRBJ2-1; 10 bases agree with TRBD2. This CDR3 has 15 residues. V was pared by 3 bases and J by 5 bases, with 5 bases of the junction left unmatched. Germline-derived CDR1 and CDR2 are SGDLS and YYNGEE. This chain's CDR3 is CASSDGTSENNEQFF. The CDR3 region has the DNA TGTGCCAGCAGCGACGGGACTAGCGAAAACAATGAGCAGTTCTTC.

The chain links TRBV19 to TRBJ2-1, with 8 bases matching TRBD1. The V gene's germline CDR1 is LNHDA and CDR2 SQIVND (reference sequence). The CDR3 loop spans 14 amino acids. J was trimmed by 9 bases and V by 1 base; bases with no gene match: 5. The CDR3 is CASSIGQGRIEQFF. The CDR3, as DNA: TGTGCCAGTAGTATAGGACAGGGGCGGATTGAGCAGTTCTTC.

The rearrangement joins TRBV11-2 to TRBJ2-1; D is possibly TRBD1 or TRBD2 (5 bases each). Trimming cost V 1 base and J 8 bases, with 15 bases left between them. Germline CDR1 SGHAT, CDR2 FQNNGV. This CDR3 has 15 amino acids. CDR3 protein: CASSLGRGLGDEQFF. The DNA for the CDR3 is TGTGCCAGCAGCTTAGGGAGAGGATTGGGGGATGAGCAGTTCTTC.

The chain has TRBV19 and TRBJ1-5; D unclear. V was cut by 7 bases and J by 5 bases, with 9 bases left in between. Germline values: CDR1 LNHDA, CDR2 SQIVND (reference sequence). The CDR3 covers 12 residues. The CDR3 DNA reads TGTGCCAGTACCTCTTTTGATCAGCCCCAGCATTTT. The encoded protein is CASTSFDQPQHF.

Of note for this clonotype: Likely a read error: the CDR3 ends without its conserved phenylalanine or tryptophan. It is unclear where the CDR3 begins or ends on the DNA, so no DNA is shown, and the CDR3 is as TCRdb lists it. The chain joins TRBV11-2 to TRBJ2-2; the table assigns TRBD1, which was not confirmed against the DNA. Germline-derived CDR1 and CDR2 are SGHAT and FQNNGV. The CDR3 has 16 amino acids, counting both end residues. The CDR3 is CAGSTHSGGRTGELFL.

The chain links TRBV7-2 to TRBJ1-1; D possibly corresponds to TRBD1 (5 bases). Germline loops: CDR1 SGHTA, CDR2 FQGNSA. Deletions cut 4 bases from V and 0 bases from J, with 12 bases between. This CDR3 comprises 15 residues. CDR3 loop: CASSSSRVMNTEAFF. DNA of the CDR3: TGTGCCAGCAGCTCATCCAGGGTGATGAACACTGAAGCTTTCTTT.

The J gene is TRBJ1-2, the V gene TRBV2; D is possibly TRBD1 (5 bases). The CDR3 covers 13 residues. Germline V gene sequence: CDR1 SNHLY, CDR2 FYNNEI. The germline V and J ends were trimmed by 1 base and 4 bases, with 7 bases remaining between them. The CDR3 is CASSEEGIYGYTF. Written as DNA, the CDR3 is TGTGCCAGCAGTGAAGAGGGGATCTATGGCTACACCTTC.

The chain carries TRBV2 and TRBJ1-5, with 9 bases aligning to TRBD1. The V and J ends lost 4 bases and 7 bases, in that order; junction bases with no gene match: 2. Germline V CDR1 and CDR2: SNHLY, FYNNEI. This CDR3 is 13 amino acids long. CDR3 DNA: TGTGCCAGCAGTGGGGACAGGGAACAGCCCCAGCATTTT. Protein: CASSGDREQPQHF.

The V call is TRBV2, the J call TRBJ2-2, with TRBD1 matching over 8 bases. V lost 6 bases to trimming and J lost 7 bases; unmatched junction nucleotides: 4. From germline, CDR1 is SNHLY and CDR2 FYNNEI. CDR3 length equals 13 residues. The CDR3 here is CASRADRGGELFF. The DNA for the CDR3 is TGTGCCAGCAGGGCCGACAGGGGCGGGGAGCTGTTTTTT.

The J gene is TRBJ2-2, the V gene TRBV29-1; TRBD1 agrees at 8 bases. The J segment lost 3 bases and the V segment lost 5 bases, leaving 5 bases of the junction unmatched. Germline V lookup: CDR1 SQVTM, CDR2 ANQGSEA. This CDR3 is 14 amino acids long. The CDR3 is CSVSDRADTGELFF. CDR3 DNA sequence: TGCAGCGTTTCGGACAGGGCGGACACCGGGGAGCTGTTTTTT.

The chain combines TRBV14 with TRBJ2-1; D remains ambiguous. The CDR3 extends over 11 amino acids. V lost 4 bases and J lost 10, with 8 bases in between. Germline CDR1 is SGHDN and CDR2 is FVKESK. The CDR3 nucleotides are TGTGCCAGCAGCCGCCTAGGGGAGCAGTTCTTC. Amino acids: CASSRLGEQFF.

The V call is TRBV6-1, the J call TRBJ1-1; no clear D gene. This CDR3 is built from 11 residues. The V end was cut by 5 bases, the J end by 7 bases, with 8 bases between. Germline CDR1 and CDR2: MNHNS and SASEGT. The CDR3 sequence: CASSQPGEAFF. In DNA form, the CDR3 reads TGTGCCAGCAGTCAACCAGGTGAAGCTTTCTTT.

The CDR3 loop is CSVEDVYRQDYGYTF. CDR3 nucleotides: TGCAGCGTTGAAGACGTTTACCGGCAGGATTATGGCTACACCTTC. This chain uses TRBV29-1 with TRBJ1-2; D uncertain. This CDR3 has 15 amino acids. Germline CDR1 SQVTM, CDR2 ANQGSEA. Trimming took off 0 bases at V and 5 bases at J, with 16 bases between the two ends.

This chain uses TRBV7-2 with TRBJ2-7; 8 bases fit TRBD1. The CDR3 runs to 15 residues. In germline, CDR1 is SGHTA, CDR2 FQGNSA. The junction had 8 bases not matched to a gene; V was cut back by 5 bases and J by 2 bases. In DNA, the CDR3 is TGTGCCAGCAGCCCCAGGACAGGGTTAACCTACGAGCAGTACTTC. It is translated as CASSPRTGLTYEQYF.

The V gene is TRBV2, the J gene TRBJ1-6; possible D gene TRBD1, 5 bases. The CDR3 spans 15 residues. Germline V gene data show CDR1 as SNHLY and CDR2 as FYNNEI. V lost 4 bases and J 7 bases, leaving 14 bases between the germline ends. The chain's CDR3 is CASSVGREANSPLHF. Written as DNA, the CDR3 is TGTGCCAGCAGTGTGGGCAGGGAGGCAAATTCACCCCTCCACTTT.

The V gene is TRBV24-1, the J gene TRBJ2-3, with 11 bases matching TRBD2. This CDR3 has 17 residues. CDR1 KGHDR and CDR2 SFDVKD come from the germline V gene. After removal of 5 bases from V and 0 bases from J, the junction contained 6 bases not matched to a gene. Here the CDR3 DNA reads TGTGCCACCAGTGGGCTAGCGGGGGGTACTAGCACAGATACGCAGTATTTT. Translation: CATSGLAGGTSTDTQYF.